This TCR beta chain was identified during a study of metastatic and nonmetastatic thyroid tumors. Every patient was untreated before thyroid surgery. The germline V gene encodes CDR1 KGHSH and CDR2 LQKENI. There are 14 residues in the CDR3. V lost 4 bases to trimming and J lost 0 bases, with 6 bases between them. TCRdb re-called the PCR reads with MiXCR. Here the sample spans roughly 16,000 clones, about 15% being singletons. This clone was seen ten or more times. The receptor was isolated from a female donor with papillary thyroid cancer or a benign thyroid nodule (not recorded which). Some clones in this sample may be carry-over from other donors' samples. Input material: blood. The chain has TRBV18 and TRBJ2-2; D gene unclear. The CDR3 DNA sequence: TGTGCCAGCTCACGCGAAGCGAACACCGGGGAGCTGTTTTTT. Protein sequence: CASSREANTGELFF.